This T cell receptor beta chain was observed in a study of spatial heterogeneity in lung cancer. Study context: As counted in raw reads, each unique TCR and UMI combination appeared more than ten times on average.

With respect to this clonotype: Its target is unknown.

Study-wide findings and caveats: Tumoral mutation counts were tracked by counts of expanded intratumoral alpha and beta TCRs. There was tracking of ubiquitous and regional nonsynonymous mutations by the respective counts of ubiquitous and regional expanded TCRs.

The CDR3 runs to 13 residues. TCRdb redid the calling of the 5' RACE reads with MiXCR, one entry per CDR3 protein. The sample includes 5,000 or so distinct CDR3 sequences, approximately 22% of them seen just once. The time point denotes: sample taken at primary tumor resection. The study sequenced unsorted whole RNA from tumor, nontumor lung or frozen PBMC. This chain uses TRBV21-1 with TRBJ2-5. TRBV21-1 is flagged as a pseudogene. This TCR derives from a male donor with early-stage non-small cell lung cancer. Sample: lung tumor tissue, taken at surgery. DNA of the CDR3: TGTGCCAGCAGCCCCGAAGGTGGCGAGACCCAGTACTTC. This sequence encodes CASSPEGGETQYF.